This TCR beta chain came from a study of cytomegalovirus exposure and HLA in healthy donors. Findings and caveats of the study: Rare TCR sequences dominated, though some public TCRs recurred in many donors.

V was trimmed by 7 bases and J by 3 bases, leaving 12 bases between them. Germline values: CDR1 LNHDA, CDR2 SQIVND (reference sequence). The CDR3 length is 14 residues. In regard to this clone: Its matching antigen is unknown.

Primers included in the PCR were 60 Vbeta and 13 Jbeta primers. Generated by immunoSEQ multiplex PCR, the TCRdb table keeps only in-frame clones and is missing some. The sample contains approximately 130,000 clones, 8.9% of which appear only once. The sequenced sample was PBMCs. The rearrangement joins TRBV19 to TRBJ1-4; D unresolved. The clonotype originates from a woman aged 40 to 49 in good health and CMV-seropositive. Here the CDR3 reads CASKLAGSNEKLFF. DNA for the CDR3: TGTGCCAGTAAACTAGCGGGGTCTAATGAAAAACTGTTTTTT.